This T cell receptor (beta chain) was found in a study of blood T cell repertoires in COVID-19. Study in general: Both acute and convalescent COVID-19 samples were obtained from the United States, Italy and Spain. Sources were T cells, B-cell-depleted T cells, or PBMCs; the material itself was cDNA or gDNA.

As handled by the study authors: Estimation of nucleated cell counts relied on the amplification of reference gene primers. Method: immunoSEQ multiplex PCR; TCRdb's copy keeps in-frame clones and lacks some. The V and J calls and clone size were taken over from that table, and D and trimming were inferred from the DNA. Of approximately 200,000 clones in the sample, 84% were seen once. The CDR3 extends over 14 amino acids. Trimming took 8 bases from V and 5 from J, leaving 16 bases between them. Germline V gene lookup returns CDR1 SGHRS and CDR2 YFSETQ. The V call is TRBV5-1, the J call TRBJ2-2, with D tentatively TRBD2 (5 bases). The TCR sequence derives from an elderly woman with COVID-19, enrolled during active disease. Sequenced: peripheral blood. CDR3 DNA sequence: TGCGCCAGGCTCCCGAGAGGGAGAACCGGGGAGCTGTTTTTT. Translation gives CARLPRGRTGELFF. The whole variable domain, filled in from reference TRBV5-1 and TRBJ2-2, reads KAGVTQTPRYLIKTRGQQVTLSCSPISGHRSVSWYQQTPGQGLQFLFEYFSETQRNKGNFPGRFSGRQFSNSRSEMNVSTLELGDSALYLCARLPRGRTGELFFGEGSRLTVL.